The text below deals with one T cell receptor (beta chain). What it recognizes is unknown. The sample originates from a study of T cell repertoires in ileal Crohn's disease. Notes on the study in general: Compared with non-smokers, active smokers at surgery showed more clonal expansions. Sorted CD8 T cells held more high-frequency clones than CD4.

The V end was cut by 1 base, the J end by 8 bases, with 23 bases between. CDR3 length equals 17 residues. Germline CDR1 is LGHNA and CDR2 is YNFKEQ. TCRdb's table, derived via immunoSEQ multiplex PCR, lists solely in-frame clones and lacks some. The sample yields 2,500 to 3,500 clones, around 69% seen once. Time point in this sample: proximal margin of the surgical specimen (macroscopically non-inflamed). Eligibility required adulthood, ileal or ileocolonic Crohn's disease and indicated ileocolonic resection. The V gene is TRBV4-2, the J gene TRBJ1-2, with D perhaps matching TRBD1 (5 bases). Input material: ileal tissue. This sequence originates from an adult with Crohn's disease. CDR3 DNA sequence: TGTGCCAGCAGCCAAGGGTGGGTGAGGGGCCGAGGGTCCGGCTACACCTTC. Its translation: CASSQGWVRGRGSGYTF.